This passage covers 21 T cell receptor beta chains from one sample sequenced in a study of T cells in Graves' hyperthyroidism and ophthalmopathy. Amplification of TCR beta CDR3 regions used RNA as the template. First-round RT-PCR targeting the TCR CDR3 was performed with the HTBI primer set. Using its own MiXCR run on the multiplex PCR reads, TCRdb lists one record per CDR3 protein. This table has a few hundred thousand distinct CDR3 sequences, roughly 18% appearing once. The sample comprised blood. Receptor source: a woman aged 50 to 60 with Graves' hyperthyroidism.

This clonotype appeared many times. The chain couples TRBV20-1 to TRBJ1-1; D may be TRBD1 (5 bases). Trimming shortened V by 2 bases and J by 3 bases, and 10 bases separated the two germline ends. The germline CDR1 and CDR2 sequences are DFQATT and SNEGSKA (reference sequence). The CDR3 is 13 residues long. This CDR3 reads CSARSGLHTEAFF. The DNA of the CDR3 is TGCAGTGCTAGATCAGGGTTACACACTGAAGCTTTCTTT.

This clonotype was recorded a few times. The rearrangement links TRBV20-1 to TRBJ2-2; D is possibly TRBD2 (5 bases). This CDR3 region has 13 residues. V shed 5 bases and J shed 4 bases, with 11 bases lying between them. CDR1 and CDR2 from the germline V gene are DFQATT and SNEGSKA (reference sequence). CDR3 region: CSAPTRGTGELFF. CDR3 sequence (DNA): TGCAGTGCTCCCACCCGGGGCACCGGGGAGCTGTTTTTT.

This clonotype turned up a few times. This chain joins TRBV2 and TRBJ2-7, with 7 bases identical to TRBD1. The V segment lost 5 bases and the J segment 2 bases; nucleotides outside the gene matches: 6. The length of the CDR3 is 14 residues. Per germline, CDR1 SNHLY and CDR2 FYNNEI. The CDR3 spells CASSFTGTAYEQYV. For the CDR3, the DNA is TGTGCCAGCAGTTTCACGGGGACAGCCTACGAGCAGTACGTC.

This clonotype was observed at least ten times. V gene TRBV30 combines with J gene TRBJ2-3; a possible D gene is TRBD1 (8 bases). The V and J ends lost 0 bases and 3 bases respectively, with 10 bases between them. The CDR3 covers 14 residues. Germline CDR1 GTSNPN, CDR2 SVGIG (reference sequence). The DNA of the CDR3 is TGTGCCTGGAGTGTACAGGGGGGGACAGATACGCAGTATTTT. Amino acids: CAWSVQGGTDTQYF.

This clonotype was seen a handful of times. The V call is TRBV15, the J call TRBJ1-1; no reliable D call. Per germline, CDR1 LNHNV and CDR2 YYDKDF (reference sequence). Between the trimmed V and J ends, which lost 0 bases and 7 bases, there was a span of 9 bases. This CDR3 spans 13 amino acids. The CDR3 protein is CATSRDRTSEAFF. CDR3 in DNA: TGTGCCACCAGCAGAGATCGAACAAGTGAAGCTTTCTTT.

This clonotype was detected only a few times. The rearrangement links TRBV6-2 or TRBV6-3 to TRBJ2-7; D may match TRBD1 or TRBD2 (5 bases each). Trimming pared 2 bases from V and 0 bases from J, leaving 8 bases between. Germline loops: CDR1 MNHEY, CDR2 SVGEGT. This CDR3 region has 14 residues. Here the CDR3 DNA reads TGTGCCAGCAGTTACGAGGGGAGCTCCTACGAGCAGTACGTC. Residues: CASSYEGSSYEQYV.

This clonotype was observed at least ten times. J is TRBJ2-7 and V is TRBV6-1; D is unclear. V lost 6 bases, J lost 4 bases, and 16 bases lay in between. This CDR3 spans 14 amino acids. Germline loops: CDR1 MNHNS, CDR2 SASEGT. The CDR3 sequence: CASSRTGDGYEQYF. The CDR3, as DNA: TGTGCCAGCAGCAGAACTGGAGACGGGTACGAGCAGTACTTC.

This clonotype was picked up a small number of times. The chain recombines TRBV10-3 with TRBJ2-3, with D possibly matching TRBD2 (6 bases). The germline CDR1 and CDR2 sequences are ENHRY and SYGVKD. The ends were cut back, 4 bases at V and 1 base at J, with 12 bases in the middle. This CDR3 has 15 amino acids. This CDR3 reads CAISVGGQRTDTQYF. DNA for the CDR3: TGTGCCATCAGTGTGGGAGGACAACGCACAGATACGCAGTATTTT.

This clonotype came up many times. This chain uses TRBV7-8 with TRBJ1-6, with no clear D. The CDR3 contains 16 residues. The germline V gene encodes CDR1 SGHVS and CDR2 FQNEAQ. Trimming removed 5 bases at V and 5 bases at J, with 16 bases between. The CDR3 reads CASSIGLATDNSPLHF. CDR3 in DNA: TGTGCCAGCAGCATTGGGCTGGCCACAGATAATTCACCCCTCCACTTT. The full variable domain, rest sourced from reference TRBV7-8 and TRBJ1-6, is GAGVSQSPRYKVAKRGQDVALRCDPISGHVSLFWYQQALGQGPEFLTYFQNEAQLDKSGLPSDRFFAERPEGSVSTLKIQRTQQEDSAVYLCASSIGLATDNSPLHFGNGTRLTVT.

This clonotype was observed many times. The rearrangement joins TRBV5-1 to TRBJ2-1, with no clear D. The germline gives CDR1 SGHRS, CDR2 YFSETQ. Deletions cut 1 base from V and 10 bases from J, with 15 bases between. This CDR3 is built from 14 residues. The CDR3 nucleotides read TGCGCCAGCAGCTTGAAAGGAACGGTGGGAGAGCAGTTCTTC. Translation: CASSLKGTVGEQFF.

The table lists this clonotype with many counts. This chain uses TRBV4-1 with TRBJ1-2; D is unclear. V dropped 0 bases and J dropped 2 bases, with 10 bases sitting between them. Germline V CDR1 and CDR2: MGHRA, YSYEKL. The CDR3 spans 15 residues. CDR3: CASSQDLDGNYGYTF. The CDR3 nucleotides read TGCGCCAGCAGCCAAGATTTGGACGGCAACTATGGCTACACCTTC.

In the case of this clonotype: A much larger clone lies a single base off, so this may be a read error. The chain joins TRBV2 to TRBJ1-2, with no clear D. Germline CDR1 reads SNHLY; CDR2 reads FYNNEI. The V gene lost 7 bases and the J gene lost 6 bases, with 9 bases spanning the gap. The CDR3 is 11 residues long. Here the CDR3 DNA reads TGTGCCAGCATGACACCTCATGGCTACACCTTC. This gives the protein CASMTPHGYTF. The variable domain in full, completed from reference TRBV2 and TRBJ1-2, reads EPEVTQTPSHQVTQMGQEVILRCVPISNHLYFYWYRQILGQKVEFLVSFYNNEISEKSEIFDDQFSVERPDGSNFTLKIRSTKLEDSAMYFCASMTPHGYTFGSGTRLTVV.

In this sample, this clonotype turned up many times. The chain couples TRBV11-2 to TRBJ2-7; 7 positions agree with TRBD1. Germline V gives CDR1 SGHAT, CDR2 FQNNGV. J lost 6 bases, V lost 0 bases, and 8 bases had no gene match. The CDR3 length is 15 residues. The CDR3 nucleotides read TGTGCCAGCAGCTTAGAGGCAGGGGGTATCGGCGAGCAGTACTTC. Its translation: CASSLEAGGIGEQYF.

This clonotype came up a few times. The rearrangement uses TRBV20-1 and TRBJ1-5; D remains ambiguous. The CDR3 runs 14 residues. Germline V gives CDR1 DFQATT, CDR2 SNEGSKA (reference sequence). The germline V and J ends were trimmed by 3 bases and 8 bases, with 17 bases remaining between them. CDR3 bases: TGCAGTGCTAGTCCCGGGATGCCTGGGGAGCCCCAGCATTTT. It specifies CSASPGMPGEPQHF.

This clonotype was observed a few times. The V and J genes are TRBV5-1 and TRBJ2-7; 7 bases map to TRBD1. The CDR3 runs to 16 residues. CDR1 and CDR2 (germline): SGHRS, YFSETQ. Germline trimming cut 0 bases from V and 0 bases from J; bases unmatched to any gene: 6. CDR3 residues: CASSLVTGESSYEQYF. The CDR3, as DNA: TGCGCCAGCAGCTTGGTTACAGGGGAAAGCTCCTACGAGCAGTACTTC.

This chain uses TRBV30 with TRBJ1-2, with 7 bases fitting TRBD1. This CDR3 comprises 13 residues. Trimming at V came to 5 bases and at J to 2 bases, leaving 5 bases not matched to a gene. Germline V gives CDR1 GTSNPN, CDR2 SVGIG (reference sequence). The CDR3, as DNA: TGTGCCTGGGTCTCAGGGGGAAACTATGGCTACACCTTC. Amino acid sequence: CAWVSGGNYGYTF.

The chain employs TRBV18 and TRBJ2-5; no clear D gene. V lost 2 bases, J lost 2 bases, and 6 bases lay in between. Germline V lookup: CDR1 KGHSH, CDR2 LQKENI. The CDR3 loop spans 13 amino acids. DNA of the CDR3: TGTGCCAGCTCACCAATGCAACAAGAGACCCAGTACTTC. As protein: CASSPMQQETQYF.

This rearrangement joins TRBV20-1 to TRBJ2-4; TRBD2 aligns across 10 bases. The junction had 7 bases not matched to a gene; V was cut back by 6 bases and J by 5 bases. Germline V gives CDR1 DFQATT, CDR2 SNEGSKA (reference sequence). The CDR3 runs to 14 residues. This CDR3 is CSARPAGGQNIQYF. The CDR3 DNA reads as TGCAGTGCCAGGCCAGCGGGAGGGCAAAACATTCAGTACTTC.

This clonotype was counted at least ten times. This chain links TRBV5-6 with TRBJ2-1; 9 bases line up with TRBD2. V was clipped by 0 bases and J by 6 bases; unmatched bases: 7. CDR3 length: 16 residues. Germline V gene lookup returns CDR1 SGHDT and CDR2 YYEEEE. The CDR3 coding sequence is TGTGCCAGCAGCTTGGTGGCGGGAGGGCCACGCAATGAGCAGTTCTTC. This codes for CASSLVAGGPRNEQFF.

The rearrangement joins TRBV14 to TRBJ2-5; 7 bases line up with TRBD2. This CDR3 is 15 amino acids long. The J segment lost 9 bases and the V segment lost 0 bases, leaving 10 bases of the junction unmatched. The germline CDR1 and CDR2 sequences are SGHDN and FVKESK. The CDR3 DNA sequence: TGTGCCAGCAGCCAAGATGCAGGGTTTCGGGAGGCCCAGTACTTC. Translation gives CASSQDAGFREAQYF.

This clonotype was seen a handful of times. The V and J genes are TRBV5-1 and TRBJ2-5; D may correspond to TRBD1 or TRBD2 (5 bases each). The CDR3 length is 16 residues. CDR1 is SGHRS and CDR2 is YFSETQ in the germline V gene. The V gene lost 4 bases and the J gene lost 1 base, with 17 bases spanning the gap. The CDR3 DNA reads as TGCGCCAGCAGCCGGGACGGACGTACCGTCCAAGAGACCCAGTACTTC. Amino acids: CASSRDGRTVQETQYF.